This T cell receptor (beta chain) emerged from a study of blood T cell repertoires in COVID-19. Turning to the study itself: Italy, Spain and the United States were the sources of the convalescent and acute COVID-19 samples.

The repertoire was sequenced with immunoSEQ multiplex PCR; TCRdb's copy has only in-frame clones and lacks some. This table holds 380,000 or so clones, around 92% found once. The sample was peripheral blood. This receptor was obtained from a man aged 40-49 years with acute or convalescent COVID-19.

This chain's CDR3 is CASSYGTSGRVGQYF. The CDR3 DNA reads as TGTGCCAGCAGTTACGGGACTAGCGGGAGAGTAGGGCAGTACTTC. The V call is TRBV27, the J call TRBJ2-7; 14 positions agree with TRBD2. Germline assignment: CDR1 MNHEY and CDR2 SMNVEV (reference sequence). V was clipped by 4 bases and J by 9 bases; unmatched bases: 8. The CDR3 runs 15 residues.